One and the same sample provided the 28 T cell receptor beta chains below, sequenced in a study of cytomegalovirus exposure and HLA in healthy donors. PCR primers comprised 60 Vbeta and 13 Jbeta primers. Here immunoSEQ multiplex PCR was the method, and the copy in TCRdb shows in-frame clones only, minus some. This sample has under 130,000 clones, with 76% found just once. Sequencing input: PBMCs. Every receptor here comes from a man aged 35-49 years in good health and CMV-seropositive.

This rearrangement joins TRBV2 to TRBJ2-7; 7 bases fit TRBD1. The CDR3 has 13 residues. Germline CDR1 reads SNHLY; CDR2 reads FYNNEI. Trimming took 6 bases from V and 5 from J; bases not matched to a gene: 7. The chain's CDR3 is CASSVDRVDEQYF. The CDR3 coding sequence is TGTGCCAGCAGCGTCGACAGGGTAGACGAGCAGTACTTC.

The gene calls are TRBV2 and TRBJ2-1; 9 bases map to TRBD2. Trimming removed 5 bases from V and 8 bases from J; junction bases left unmatched: 10. CDR1 is SNHLY and CDR2 is FYNNEI in the germline V gene. The CDR3 is 15 residues long. In nucleotides, the CDR3 is TGTGCCAGCAGTTACAGCGGGAGGCCCCGGGATGAGCAGTTCTTC. As protein: CASSYSGRPRDEQFF.

The V gene is TRBV5-6, the J gene TRBJ1-1; 9 nucleotides align to TRBD1. CDR3 length equals 16 residues. Per the germline V gene, CDR1 is SGHDT and CDR2 is YYEEEE. Unmatched junction bases numbered 15, after V lost 2 bases and J lost 10 bases. CDR3 region: CASSLYEGQGISGAFF. CDR3 DNA: TGTGCCAGCAGCTTATACGAGGGACAGGGAATTTCGGGAGCTTTCTTT. Full variable domain (remainder filled in from reference TRBV5-6 and TRBJ1-1): DAGVTQSPTHLIKTRGQQVTLRCSPKSGHDTVSWYQQALGQGPQFIFQYYEEEERQRGNFPDRFSGHQFPNYSSELNVNALLLGDSALYLCASSLYEGQGISGAFFGQGTRLTVV.

V and J are TRBV30 and TRBJ2-5; perhaps TRBD2 as D (6 bases). The V end lost 2 bases, the J end lost 11 bases, and 21 bases lay between the germline ends. Germline CDR1 GTSNPN, CDR2 SVGIG (reference sequence). This CDR3 contains 14 residues. The CDR3 coding sequence is TGTGCCTGGAGTCCCATGGGCGACAGCCGGGAGCAGTACTTC. As protein: CAWSPMGDSREQYF.

The chain links TRBV6-4 to TRBJ2-2; no clear D gene. The germline V gene has CDR1 MRHNA and CDR2 SNTAGT. The CDR3 spans 14 residues. Trimming pared 2 bases from V and 1 base from J, leaving 5 bases between. The CDR3 sequence is CASSDTQNTGELFF. CDR3 DNA sequence: TGTGCCAGCAGTGACACACAGAACACCGGGGAGCTGTTTTTT.

The gene calls are TRBV5-6 and TRBJ1-2; 9 bases align to TRBD1. The CDR3 has 14 amino acids. Germline V gene sequence: CDR1 SGHDT, CDR2 YYEEEE. Trimming took 3 bases from V and 7 from J; bases not matched to a gene: 7. This CDR3 is CASSWTGEERGYTF. DNA of the CDR3: TGTGCCAGCAGCTGGACAGGGGAGGAGCGTGGCTACACCTTC.

The chain combines TRBV30 with TRBJ2-7; D is uncertain. Trimming shortened V by 1 base and J by 0 bases, and 7 bases separated the two germline ends. CDR3 size: 13 residues. Germline V CDR1 and CDR2: GTSNPN, SVGIG (reference sequence). CDR3 protein: CAWSDGASYEQYF. CDR3 sequence (DNA): TGTGCCTGGAGTGACGGAGCCTCCTACGAGCAGTACTTC.

The V gene is TRBV2, the J gene TRBJ1-5; 10 bases map to TRBD1. The J segment lost 6 bases and the V segment lost 7 bases, leaving 3 bases of the junction unmatched. Per the germline V gene, CDR1 is SNHLY and CDR2 is FYNNEI. There are 13 residues in the CDR3. CDR3 amino acids: CASNRDRGQPQHF. In DNA form, the CDR3 reads TGTGCCAGCAATAGGGACAGGGGTCAGCCCCAGCATTTT.

The rearrangement uses TRBV5-4 and TRBJ2-7, with 10 nucleotides matching TRBD2. V trimming: 4 bases; J trimming: 3 bases; junction bases outside the gene matches: 4. The CDR3 covers 14 residues. The germline V gene encodes CDR1 SGHNT and CDR2 YYREEE (reference sequence). The CDR3 DNA reads as TGTGCCAGCAGCGTAGCGGGAGGCCTCTACGAGCAGTACTTC. Its translation is CASSVAGGLYEQYF.

This chain uses TRBV30 with TRBJ1-6; 7 bases are shared with TRBD1. The trim removed 4 bases at V and 3 bases at J, leaving 9 bases unmatched. The CDR3 length is 16 residues. Germline assignment: CDR1 GTSNPN and CDR2 SVGIG (reference sequence). CDR3 in DNA: TGTGCCTGGAAGTGGGCAGGGGGGCTCTATAATTCACCCCTCCACTTT. Translated: CAWKWAGGLYNSPLHF.

The chain employs TRBV6-1 and TRBJ1-5; no firm D call. Trimming left V 4 bases short and J 7 bases short, with 14 bases between. This CDR3 comprises 14 residues. Germline loops: CDR1 MNHNS, CDR2 SASEGT. CDR3 amino acids: CASSGAPAWQPQHF. The CDR3 DNA follows: TGTGCCAGCAGTGGAGCACCTGCGTGGCAGCCCCAGCATTTT.

The rearrangement uses TRBV30 and TRBJ2-5; TRBD1 agrees at 7 bases. Germline trimming cut 4 bases from V and 1 base from J; bases unmatched to any gene: 12. Per germline, CDR1 GTSNPN and CDR2 SVGIG (reference sequence). This CDR3 comprises 16 residues. CDR3 amino acids: CAWTPRDSHFQETQYF. The CDR3 bases are TGTGCCTGGACCCCTCGGGACAGCCACTTCCAAGAGACCCAGTACTTC.

This chain links TRBV7-9 with TRBJ2-3, with a tentative D call TRBD2 (5 bases). The CDR3 runs 13 residues. V was cut by 1 base and J by 6 bases, with 8 bases left in between. Germline V gene lookup returns CDR1 SEHNR and CDR2 FQNEAQ (reference sequence). The CDR3 loop reads CASSLDGGDTQYF. CDR3 nucleotide sequence: TGTGCCAGCAGCTTAGATGGCGGGGATACGCAGTATTTT.

CDR3 in DNA: TGTGCCAGCAGTTGGACAGGGGGCGCTCCCTACGAGCAGTACTTC. Translating gives CASSWTGGAPYEQYF. This chain connects TRBV27 to TRBJ2-7; 11 nucleotides line up with TRBD1. Per germline, CDR1 MNHEY and CDR2 SMNVEV (reference sequence). The CDR3 contains 15 residues. Trimming cost V 4 bases and J 2 bases; bases outside gene matches: 4.

V usage is TRBV5-1 and J usage is TRBJ2-3; TRBD2 agrees at 7 bases. Germline trimming cut 4 bases from V and 3 bases from J; bases unmatched to any gene: 8. There are 15 residues in the CDR3. Germline CDR1 is SGHRS and CDR2 is YFSETQ. The CDR3 region has the DNA TGCGCCAGCAGCCTAGCGGAGTCGGATACAGATACGCAGTATTTT. Its protein is CASSLAESDTDTQYF.

In this sample, this clone turned up a few times. The J gene is TRBJ2-7, the V gene TRBV18; TRBD1 might be the D (6 bases). The CDR3 sequence is 14 residues long. Between the trimmed V and J ends, which lost 1 base and 2 bases, there was a span of 9 bases. Germline V gives CDR1 KGHSH, CDR2 LQKENI. The CDR3 region has the DNA TGTGCCAGCTCACCACAGGGGACAACCTACGAGCAGTACTTC. The encoded protein is CASSPQGTTYEQYF.

The CDR3 bases are TGTGCCAGCAGCTTGGGAGGACAGGGGCTCAACGAGCAGTACTTC. Amino acids: CASSLGGQGLNEQYF. V is TRBV7-2 and J is TRBJ2-7; 9 bases are shared with TRBD1. The CDR3 sequence is 15 residues long. The ends lost 3 bases at V and 5 bases at J; junction bases unmatched: 8. From germline, CDR1 is SGHTA and CDR2 FQGNSA.

The V and J genes are TRBV9 and TRBJ2-5; 10 positions match TRBD2. The germline V gene encodes CDR1 SGDLS and CDR2 YYNGEE. V trimming: 0 bases; J trimming: 5 bases; junction bases outside the gene matches: 7. The CDR3 is made up of 16 amino acids. CDR3 coding DNA: TGTGCCAGCAGCGTAGGTGCCACTAGCGGGGCGGAGACCCAGTACTTC. This codes for CASSVGATSGAETQYF.

The chain is built from TRBV4-1 and TRBJ2-7; weak D call: TRBD2 (5 bases). The CDR3 runs to 14 residues. Germline V gene lookup returns CDR1 MGHRA and CDR2 YSYEKL. With 2 bases removed from V and 2 bases from J, the gap between germline ends came to 10 bases. CDR3 protein: CASSQSLGAYEQYF. The CDR3 coding sequence is TGCGCCAGCAGCCAATCCCTCGGGGCCTACGAGCAGTACTTC.

The chain combines TRBV6-5 with TRBJ1-3; 8 bases agree with TRBD1. Germline values: CDR1 MNHEY, CDR2 SVGAGI. This CDR3 has 14 amino acids. V gave up 7 bases and J gave up 4 bases; unmatched junction bases: 6. CDR3 sequence: CASKPTGVGNTIYF. The CDR3 nucleotides read TGTGCCAGCAAACCGACAGGGGTCGGAAACACCATATATTTT.

The chain is built from TRBV5-4 and TRBJ2-1; 10 bases are shared with TRBD1. The ends lost 4 bases at V and 7 bases at J; junction bases unmatched: 2. The CDR3 is 13 residues long. The V gene's germline CDR1 is SGHNT and CDR2 YYREEE (reference sequence). In DNA form, the CDR3 reads TGTGCCAGCAGCATGGGACAGGGGAATGAGCAGTTCTTC. Protein: CASSMGQGNEQFF.

Of note for this clone: At one end, the junction sequence differs from germline, possibly due to a read error. The V gene is TRBV6-5, the J gene TRBJ2-6; weak D call: TRBD1 (5 bases). The CDR3 runs to 14 residues. Looked up from germline, CDR1 is MNHEY and CDR2 is SVGAGI. The CDR3 here is CASSVKPGANGLTF. The DNA of the CDR3 is TGTGCCAGCAGTGTGAAACCTGGGGCCAACGGCCTGACTTTC.

The chain uses TRBV5-1 and TRBJ1-2, with TRBD1 identical over 8 bases. The junction had 12 bases not matched to a gene; V was cut back by 4 bases and J by 7 bases. Germline CDR1 reads SGHRS; CDR2 reads YFSETQ. This CDR3 spans 15 amino acids. DNA for the CDR3: TGCGCCAGCAGCCTATCATCCGGGACAGGAGGTGGCTACACCTTC. Its protein product is CASSLSSGTGGGYTF.

The chain combines TRBV7-2 with TRBJ1-5; D possibly corresponds to TRBD1 (5 bases). The CDR3 loop spans 15 amino acids. The germline V gene encodes CDR1 SGHTA and CDR2 FQGNSA. V lost 3 bases to trimming and J lost 0 bases, with 9 bases between them. The CDR3 bases are TGTGCCAGCAGCTTGAGCAGGGATAGCAATCAGCCCCAGCATTTT. Amino acids: CASSLSRDSNQPQHF.

In this sample, this clone turned up a few times. The chain carries TRBV10-3 and TRBJ2-1; 10 bases agree with TRBD2. Germline-derived CDR1 and CDR2 are ENHRY and SYGVKD. V lost 6 bases to trimming and J lost 9 bases; unmatched junction nucleotides: 11. The CDR3 is made up of 15 amino acids. DNA for the CDR3: TGTGCCATCAGCCCCGTAGCGGGGGGCGGGACTGAGCAGTTCTTC. Translation: CAISPVAGGGTEQFF.

This clone was found once. The chain's CDR3 is CSVEDLRAEAFF. As DNA, the CDR3 is TGCAGCGTTGAAGATCTTCGGGCTGAAGCTTTCTTT. The chain joins TRBV29-1 to TRBJ1-1; D is ambiguous. V was clipped by 0 bases and J by 6 bases, with 8 bases between them. Germline V lookup: CDR1 SQVTM, CDR2 ANQGSEA. The CDR3 length is 12 residues.

This rearrangement joins TRBV7-8 to TRBJ2-4, with D perhaps TRBD1 (5 bases). CDR1 is SGHVS, CDR2 FQNEAQ, per germline. Trimming took off 5 bases at V and 2 bases at J, with 25 bases between the two ends. This CDR3 has 19 residues. Here the CDR3 reads CASSLSWPRQQGPKNIQYF. The DNA for the CDR3 is TGTGCCAGCAGCCTTTCCTGGCCGAGACAGCAAGGTCCCAAAAACATTCAGTACTTC.

The chain combines TRBV6-1 with TRBJ1-1; D may be TRBD1 (5 bases). The CDR3 spans 15 residues. Germline assignment: CDR1 MNHNS and CDR2 SASEGT. V was pared by 3 bases and J by 4 bases, with 15 bases between. The CDR3 loop is CASSDPRVRGTEAFF. In DNA form, the CDR3 reads TGTGCCAGCAGTGACCCCAGGGTTAGGGGCACTGAAGCTTTCTTT.